A single sample is the source of the 9 T cell receptor beta chains below, sequenced in a study of blood T cells in healthy people across ages. Using a J-beta primer mix together with a sample-barcoded 5' primer, a second PCR was run for about 7 to 12 cycles. TCRdb reanalysed the 5' RACE reads using MiXCR and keeps one entry per CDR3 protein. In the table there are over 1,300,000 distinct CDR3 sequences, 59% of which are singletons. Sequencing was performed on blood. The receptors were gathered from a man between 18 and 29 years old in good health.

The CDR3 sequence: CAISEPRGQQETQYF. Written as DNA, the CDR3 is TGTGCCATCAGTGAGCCCAGGGGGCAACAAGAGACCCAGTACTTC. J is TRBJ2-4 and V is TRBV10-3, with 8 bases fitting TRBD1. The J call is in doubt because the DNA end fits TRBJ2-5 better. CDR1 is ENHRY and CDR2 is SYGVKD in the germline V gene. The CDR3 sequence is 15 residues long.

The chain combines TRBV7-2 with TRBJ2-4; no reliable D call. Gene TRBJ2-7 matches the end of the DNA better, so the J call may be wrong. Looked up from germline, CDR1 is SGHTA and CDR2 is FQGNSA. This CDR3 is 14 amino acids long. The CDR3 DNA is TGTGCCAGCAGCGATACAGCTCTTTTGAACGAGCAGTACTTC. This codes for CASSDTALLNEQYF.

In DNA form, the CDR3 reads TGTGCCAGCAGCTCGAAGTCGGCGGGGGGGAAGAGCGGGGAGCTGTTTTTT. It codes for CASSSKSAGGKSGELFF. The chain employs TRBV7-2 and TRBJ2-2, with 9 bases lining up with TRBD2. The trim removed 4 bases at V and 7 bases at J, leaving 13 bases unmatched. CDR3 length: 17 residues. CDR1 SGHTA and CDR2 FQGNSA come from the germline V gene. Looking up the rest from reference TRBV7-2 and TRBJ2-2 gives the full variable domain: GAGVSQSPSNKVTEKGKDVELRCDPISGHTALYWYRQSLGQGLEFLIYFQGNSAPDKSGLPSDRFSAERTGGSVSTLTIQRTQQEDSAVYLCASSSKSAGGKSGELFFGEGSRLTVL.

The genes are TRBV20-1 and TRBJ2-7; TRBD2 matches at 7 bases. V gave up 0 bases and J gave up 7 bases; unmatched junction bases: 15. The CDR3 extends over 16 amino acids. Germline V gene data show CDR1 as DFQATT and CDR2 as SNEGSKA (reference sequence). In DNA form, the CDR3 reads TGCAGTGCTAGAGATATGGCTAGCGGCCGTGGGGGTGAGCAGTACTTC. Translating it yields CSARDMASGRGGEQYF.

The chain joins TRBV29-1 to TRBJ2-7, with 7 nucleotides matching TRBD2. V shed 2 bases, J shed 4 bases, and the junction held 5 bases outside the gene matches. Looked up from germline, CDR1 is SQVTM and CDR2 is ANQGSEA. The CDR3 totals 13 residues. The chain's CDR3 is CSVETSESYEQYF. Written as DNA, the CDR3 is TGCAGCGTTGAAACTAGCGAGTCTTACGAGCAGTACTTC.

The genes are TRBV2 and TRBJ2-3; 14 bases map to TRBD2. Germline V lookup: CDR1 SNHLY, CDR2 FYNNEI. The CDR3 has 16 residues. V lost 3 bases to trimming and J lost 4 bases; unmatched junction nucleotides: 3. The CDR3 here is CASSDGTSGRPDTQYF. The CDR3 region has the DNA TGTGCCAGCAGTGATGGGACTAGCGGGAGACCAGATACGCAGTATTTT.

J is TRBJ1-3 and V is TRBV4-1; D unresolved. Germline values: CDR1 MGHRA, CDR2 YSYEKL. V was shortened by 0 bases and J by 2 bases, with 8 bases between the two germline ends. This CDR3 has 15 residues. DNA for the CDR3: TGCGCCAGCAGCCAAGAAGCGATGGCTGGAAACACCATATATTTT. Translated: CASSQEAMAGNTIYF.

The chain employs TRBV12-3 or TRBV12-4 and TRBJ1-5; D gene unclear. V was cut by 1 base and J by 3 bases, with 7 bases left in between. The CDR3 is 14 residues long. The CDR3 is CASSLGPYNQPQHF. The CDR3 region has the DNA TGTGCCAGCAGTTTAGGCCCCTACAATCAGCCCCAGCATTTT.

V usage is TRBV27 and J usage is TRBJ2-1; 8 bases match TRBD2. With V trimmed by 5 bases and J by 4 bases, 7 bases remained unmatched. This CDR3 region has 15 residues. Germline V gene data show CDR1 as MNHEY and CDR2 as SMNVEV (reference sequence). CDR3 in DNA: TGTGCCAGCAGTGGGACGGGAGGGATATACAATGAGCAGTTCTTC. Encoded protein: CASSGTGGIYNEQFF.